The TCR beta chain under discussion was sequenced for a study of cytomegalovirus exposure and HLA in healthy donors. Per germline, CDR1 MNHEY and CDR2 SMNVEV (reference sequence). The ends lost 6 bases at V and 4 bases at J; junction bases unmatched: 5. CDR3 length: 13 amino acids. Study-wide results and caveats: Among donors in an Asian-associated ancestry cluster, a later analysis reportedly found fewer N-insertions than the approximately 700-donor mean.

Both 60 Vbeta primers and 13 Jbeta primers went into the PCR. Some clones are missing from TCRdb's copy, which holds only in-frame ones; the method was immunoSEQ multiplex PCR. The sample shows some 130,000 clones, around three quarters of them seen only once. Note on this clone: What it binds is not known.

The sequenced sample consisted of PBMCs. This clonotype was obtained from a woman aged 55-75 years in good health and CMV-seropositive. The chain recombines TRBV27 with TRBJ1-2; 7 bases are a match to TRBD1. The CDR3 coding sequence is TGTGCCAGCAGCACAGGGGTGTCCTATGGCTACACCTTC. It codes for CASSTGVSYGYTF.